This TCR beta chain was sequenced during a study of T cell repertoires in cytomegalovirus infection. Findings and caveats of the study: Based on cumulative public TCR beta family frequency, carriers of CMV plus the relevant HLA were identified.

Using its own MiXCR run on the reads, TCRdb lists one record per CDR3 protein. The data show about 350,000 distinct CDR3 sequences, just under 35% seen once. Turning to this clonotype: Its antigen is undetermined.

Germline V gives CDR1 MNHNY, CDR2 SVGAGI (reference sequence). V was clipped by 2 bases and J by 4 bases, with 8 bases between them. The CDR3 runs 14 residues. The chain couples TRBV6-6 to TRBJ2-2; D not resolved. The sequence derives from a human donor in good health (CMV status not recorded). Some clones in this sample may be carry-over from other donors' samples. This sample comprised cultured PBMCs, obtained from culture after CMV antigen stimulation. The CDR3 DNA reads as TGTGCCAGCAGTTACCAGGAGAGCACCGGGGAGCTGTTTTTT. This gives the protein CASSYQESTGELFF.